This is a list of T cell receptor beta chains from one sample in a study of blood T cell repertoires in COVID-19. Libraries were prepared by immunoSEQ multiplex PCR; TCRdb keeps only in-frame clonotypes and omits some of them. The profile shows roughly 84,000 clones, roughly 75% of them singletons. Sequences were obtained from peripheral blood. Every receptor here comes from a woman between 45 and 65 years old with acute or convalescent COVID-19. CDR3s include the opening cysteine and the closing phenylalanine or tryptophan. The D gene is left open where the match is weak. For some rows the clone size is stated as once, few or many, or as a class when expanded; others skip it.

length: 15
size: NA
V: TRBV30
J: TRBJ2-7
D: NA
DNA: TGTGCCTGGAGTGTAGGGGTACCTCCTTCGGGCGAGCAGTACTTC
CDR3: CAWSVGVPPSGEQYF

length: 15
size: NA
V: TRBV27
J: TRBJ1-2
D: TRBD1
DNA: TGTGCCAGCAGTTTAGGGACAGGGGGAAACTATGGCTACACCTTC
CDR3: CASSLGTGGNYGYTF

length: 14
size: NA
V: TRBV5-4
J: TRBJ1-1
D: TRBD1
DNA: TGTGCCAGCAGCCGACCAGGGGGGAACACTGAAGCTTTCTTT
CDR3: CASSRPGGNTEAFF

length: 15
size: NA
V: TRBV7-2
J: TRBJ1-1
D: NA
DNA: TGTGCCAGCAGCTTATTTCACGGTAAGAACACTGAAGCTTTCTTT
CDR3: CASSLFHGKNTEAFF

length: 16
size: few
V: TRBV6-4
J: TRBJ1-1
D: TRBD1
DNA: TGTGCCAGCAGTTTAGAACACAACAGGGGGAACACTGAAGCTTTCTTT
CDR3: CASSLEHNRGNTEAFF

length: 16
size: NA
V: TRBV5-1
J: TRBJ2-6
D: NA
DNA: TGCGCCAGCAGCTTAAGTGGGAGCTCTGGGGCCAACGTCCTGACTTTC
CDR3: CASSLSGSSGANVLTF

length: 15
size: NA
V: TRBV6-5
J: TRBJ2-3
D: NA
DNA: TGTGCCAGCACACTCAACTCCCCTAGCACAGATACGCAGTATTTT
CDR3: CASTLNSPSTDTQYF

length: 14
size: few
V: TRBV27
J: TRBJ2-1
D: NA
DNA: TGTGCCAGCAGTTGGGGGGACTCCTACAATGAGCAGTTCTTC
CDR3: CASSWGDSYNEQFF

length: 14
size: NA
V: TRBV5-1
J: TRBJ2-7
D: TRBD1
DNA: TGCGCCAGCAGCATACTGACAGGGAGCTACGAGCAGTACTTC
CDR3: CASSILTGSYEQYF

length: 15
size: NA
V: TRBV15
J: TRBJ2-3
D: TRBD1
DNA: TGTGCCACCAGCCGAGAGGGACAGACCACAGATACGCAGTATTTT
CDR3: CATSREGQTTDTQYF

length: 15
size: NA
V: TRBV3-1/TRBV3-2
J: TRBJ1-1
D: NA
DNA: TGTGCCAGCCGAAAGAGGATTACTTCGGACACTGAAGCTTTCTTT
CDR3: CASRKRITSDTEAFF

length: 16
size: NA
V: TRBV5-5
J: TRBJ1-4
D: NA
DNA: TGTGCCAGCAGCCCTTCGGGAAGGTCAACTAATGAAAAACTGTTTTTT
CDR3: CASSPSGRSTNEKLFF

length: 12
size: NA
V: TRBV15
J: TRBJ1-2
D: NA
DNA: TGTGCCACCTCCAGGGACGGGGGTGGCTACACCTTC
CDR3: CATSRDGGGYTF

length: 15
size: NA
V: TRBV11-1
J: TRBJ2-2
D: NA
DNA: TGTGCCAGCAGCTTGCGGGGGACACAGACCGGGGAGCTGTTTTTT
CDR3: CASSLRGTQTGELFF

length: 17
size: NA
V: TRBV5-6
J: TRBJ1-2
D: NA
DNA: TGTGCCAGCAGCTTGGGACCGGACATCGCGGGGTTATATGGCTACACCTTC
CDR3: CASSLGPDIAGLYGYTF

length: 17
size: NA
V: TRBV9
J: TRBJ1-2
D: TRBD1
DNA: TGTGCCAGCAGCACGGGACAGGGGGCGGCCTTGGCCAGTGGCTACACCTTC
CDR3: CASSTGQGAALASGYTF

length: 15
size: NA
V: TRBV4-1
J: TRBJ1-1
D: TRBD1
DNA: TGCGCCAGCAGCCAAGCCGGGACAGTTGGAACTGAAGCTTTCTTT
CDR3: CASSQAGTVGTEAFF

length: 17
size: NA
V: TRBV21-1
J: TRBJ1-5
D: NA
DNA: TGTGCCAGCAGCAAAGACGCCGACAGGGAGGTGGATCAGCCCCAGCATTTT
CDR3: CASSKDADREVDQPQHF

length: 15
size: NA
V: TRBV5-5
J: TRBJ1-2
D: TRBD1
DNA: TGTGCCAGCAGCTTGGAGCAGGGGGCAGCGTATGGCTACACCTTC
CDR3: CASSLEQGAAYGYTF

length: 14
size: NA
V: TRBV2
J: TRBJ1-1
D: NA
DNA: TGTGCCAGCAGTGCGGGGGGCTGGGGCACTGAAGCTTTCTTT
CDR3: CASSAGGWGTEAFF

length: 14
size: NA
V: TRBV18
J: TRBJ1-5
D: TRBD1
DNA: TGTGCCAGCTCACTACAGGGGGCAGATCAGCCCCAGCATTTT
CDR3: CASSLQGADQPQHF

length: 14
size: NA
V: TRBV28
J: TRBJ1-1
D: TRBD1
DNA: TGTGCCAGCAGCCCCGGGACAGGGGGCTTGGGAGCTTTCTTT
CDR3: CASSPGTGGLGAFF

length: 15
size: once
V: TRBV7-9
J: TRBJ2-1
D: TRBD2
DNA: TGTGCCAGCAGCCCAGAGCGGGGGAAGTACAATGAGCAGTTCTTC
CDR3: CASSPERGKYNEQFF

length: 13
size: NA
V: TRBV3-1/TRBV3-2
J: TRBJ2-7
D: NA
DNA: TGTGCCAGCAGCCGCGGGGCTACCTACGAGCAGTACTTC
CDR3: CASSRGATYEQYF

length: 13
size: once
V: TRBV5-5
J: TRBJ1-4
D: NA
DNA: TGTGCCAGCAGCTTGTATCCTAATGAAAAACTGTTTTTT
CDR3: CASSLYPNEKLFF

length: 17
size: NA
V: TRBV4-1
J: TRBJ2-5
D: TRBD2
DNA: TGCGCCAGCAGCCAAGATCCCCCGGGGGGGCAGTTGGAGACCCAGTACTTC
CDR3: CASSQDPPGGQLETQYF

length: 15
size: NA
V: TRBV7-2
J: TRBJ2-3
D: NA
DNA: TGTGCCAGCAGCTTCCAGCGAGGGAACACAGATACGCAGTATTTT
CDR3: CASSFQRGNTDTQYF

length: 16
size: NA
V: TRBV30
J: TRBJ2-5
D: TRBD2
DNA: TGTGCCTGGGGTAAAGGGTTAGCGGGGGGCCAAGAGACCCAGTACTTC
CDR3: CAWGKGLAGGQETQYF

length: 15
size: NA
V: TRBV6-5
J: TRBJ1-2
D: TRBD1
DNA: TGTGCCAGCAGTACCGGACAGGGAGGGCGGAAGGGCTACACCTTC
CDR3: CASSTGQGGRKGYTF

length: 14
size: NA
V: TRBV7-9
J: TRBJ1-1
D: NA
DNA: TGTGCCAGCAGCTTAGTGACAGCTCTGAAAGAAGCTTTCTTT
CDR3: CASSLVTALKEAFF

length: 12
size: NA
V: TRBV2
J: TRBJ2-7
D: NA
DNA: TGTGCCAGCAACGGCGGGCTCTACGAGCAGTACTTC
CDR3: CASNGGLYEQYF

length: 14
size: NA
V: TRBV11-2
J: TRBJ2-3
D: TRBD2
DNA: TGTGCCAGCAAAGCGGGGGGGCTGTGGGATACGCAGTATTTT
CDR3: CASKAGGLWDTQYF